One and the same sample provided the 13 T cell receptor beta chains below, sequenced in a study of T cell changes during pregnancy in multiple sclerosis. Using immunoSEQ multiplex PCR, the repertoire was profiled, and TCRdb retains in-frame clones only, with some absent. The sample records about 42,000 clones, nearly 90% being singletons. Here the sequenced sample was CD4+ T cells from peripheral blood mononuclear cells, taken after pregnancy. The receptors come from a female donor with multiple sclerosis, enrolled in a pregnancy study.

The gene calls are TRBV7-2 and TRBJ1-1; no reliable D call. Trimming stripped 4 bases from V and 3 bases from J, with 18 bases between. CDR1 SGHTA and CDR2 FQGNSA come from the germline V gene. The CDR3 loop spans 16 amino acids. The CDR3 DNA reads TGTGCCAGCAGCTCCGCCGGGTCCTACTGGGACACTGAAGCTTTCTTT. Amino acids: CASSSAGSYWDTEAFF.

This clone was observed a single time. The chain carries TRBV4-1 and TRBJ2-5; 7 positions agree with TRBD1. This CDR3 spans 15 amino acids. Losses at the gene ends were 1 base for V and 0 bases for J; bases not matched to a gene: 2. The germline gives CDR1 MGHRA, CDR2 YSYEKL. The CDR3: CASSQGTGNQETQYF. In DNA, the CDR3 is TGCGCCAGCAGCCAAGGGACAGGTAACCAAGAGACCCAGTACTTC.

The chain combines TRBV2 with TRBJ1-5; 8 bases line up with TRBD1. The V segment lost 6 bases and the J segment 6 bases; nucleotides outside the gene matches: 7. Germline V gene sequence: CDR1 SNHLY, CDR2 FYNNEI. The CDR3 consists of 14 residues. CDR3 amino acids: CASSETGEGQPQHF. CDR3 in DNA: TGTGCCAGCAGCGAGACAGGGGAGGGTCAGCCCCAGCATTTT.

The gene calls are TRBV7-2 and TRBJ2-5; 7 bases are a match to TRBD1. The CDR3 is 16 residues long. J gave up 4 bases and V 2 bases, and 10 bases lay outside the gene matches. The germline CDR1 and CDR2 sequences are SGHTA and FQGNSA. CDR3 protein: CASSLSTGPGGETQYF. The CDR3 DNA follows: TGTGCCAGCAGCTTATCCACCGGACCAGGGGGAGAGACCCAGTACTTC.

V and J are TRBV11-2 and TRBJ1-3; possibly TRBD1 for D (5 bases). Germline CDR1 is SGHAT and CDR2 is FQNNGV. The CDR3 covers 18 residues. Trimming removed 2 bases from V and 1 base from J, with 18 bases in between. Here the CDR3 DNA reads TGTGCCAGCAGCTTATATCCCTCGGTAGGGGAATCTGGAAACACCATATATTTT. Translated, it gives CASSLYPSVGESGNTIYF.

This sequence joins TRBV30 and TRBJ1-2; a possible D gene is TRBD1 (5 bases). The V end was cut by 3 bases, the J end by 4 bases, with 21 bases between. The germline V gene has CDR1 GTSNPN and CDR2 SVGIG (reference sequence). The CDR3 is 16 amino acids. The CDR3 coding sequence is TGTGCCTGGAGCGGACTAGGACCGGGGCCGTTCTATGGCTACACCTTC. Protein sequence: CAWSGLGPGPFYGYTF.

The rearrangement links TRBV27 to TRBJ2-5; D might be TRBD1 (6 bases). Germline assignment: CDR1 MNHEY and CDR2 SMNVEV (reference sequence). This CDR3 comprises 15 residues. Trimming cost V 2 bases and J 2 bases, with 12 bases left between them. The CDR3 region has the DNA TGTGCCAGCAGTTTAAGGGCCCAGGGGCAAGAGACCCAGTACTTC. Protein: CASSLRAQGQETQYF.

The CDR3 DNA reads as TGCGCCAGCAGCGAAAAGGAGGGGGCCGGGAAAAAGCAGTTCTTC. Protein sequence: CASSEKEGAGKKQFF. This chain links TRBV5-1 with TRBJ2-1, with D possibly being TRBD1 (7 bases). The CDR3 is made up of 15 amino acids. Trimming took off 4 bases at V and 11 bases at J, with 22 bases between the two ends. Per the germline V gene, CDR1 is SGHRS and CDR2 is YFSETQ.

This clone was counted once. The chain uses TRBV5-1 and TRBJ1-5; possibly TRBD1 for D (6 bases). From germline, CDR1 is SGHRS and CDR2 YFSETQ. The CDR3 is made up of 16 amino acids. Trimming took off 0 bases at V and 0 bases at J, with 10 bases between the two ends. CDR3: CASSLGGGGSNQPQHF. CDR3 in DNA: TGCGCCAGCAGCTTGGGAGGGGGGGGTAGCAATCAGCCCCAGCATTTT.

The chain couples TRBV11-3 to TRBJ2-2; maybe TRBD2 (6 bases). CDR1 and CDR2 from the germline V gene are SGHNT and YENEEA. V was cut by 8 bases and J by 4 bases, with 14 bases left in between. The CDR3 is 14 amino acids. CDR3 coding DNA: TGTGCCAGCGGAGGGCCGGGGCGCACCGGGGAGCTGTTTTTT. The encoded protein is CASGGPGRTGELFF.

This rearrangement joins TRBV5-1 to TRBJ2-3; TRBD2 matches at 12 bases. The CDR3 is 15 residues long. Germline CDR1 SGHRS, CDR2 YFSETQ. The ends lost 4 bases at V and 4 bases at J; junction bases unmatched: 4. CDR3 bases: TGCGCCAGCAGCCTCACTAGCGGGGGGCCAGATACGCAGTATTTT. It codes for CASSLTSGGPDTQYF.

A single count supports this clone. The rearrangement uses TRBV6-5 and TRBJ1-1, with a possible D match to TRBD1 (5 bases). Per germline, CDR1 MNHEY and CDR2 SVGAGI. The CDR3 has 13 amino acids. V lost 3 bases, J lost 7 bases, and 12 bases lay in between. The CDR3 protein is CASSYPGRDEAFF. The CDR3 DNA sequence: TGTGCCAGCAGTTATCCAGGGAGGGATGAAGCTTTCTTT.

The chain is built from TRBV6-6 and TRBJ1-5; unclear D gene. CDR3 length: 13 amino acids. Germline V gene sequence: CDR1 MNHNY, CDR2 SVGAGI (reference sequence). The V gene lost 2 bases and the J gene lost 6 bases, with 8 bases spanning the gap. CDR3 in amino acids: CASSYGLGQPQHF. CDR3 DNA: TGTGCCAGCAGTTACGGGCTGGGTCAGCCCCAGCATTTT.